Given below is one T cell receptor beta chain in context. The clone's antigen remains unknown. No much larger clonotype is one base removed from it; base qualities were not supplied. The goal of deep resolution MiSeq sequencing was a depth between 1 in 1 million and 1 in 200,000 T cells, and coverage averaged 10x per clonotype. The immunoSEQ hsTCRB Kit was used to generate the TCR beta libraries. The original methods were these. Data were analyzed with ImmunoSEQ Data Assistant and ImmunoSEQ Analyzer, with V, D and J genes assigned per IMGT definitions. Clonality, which ranges from 0 to 1, was calculated as one minus the normalized Shannon entropy of productive rearrangement frequencies. Only overrepresented clonotypes making up at least 0.05% of each patient's repertoire were included in the public clonotype analysis. Some 13 age-matched healthy donor repertoires from immuneACCESS were used as controls for clonality. The clones in this table, taken by TCRdb from immuneACCESS, are in-frame only. Not every clone is retained; where verified, under half of the shortfall comes from an unresolved V gene, and the cause of the rest is unknown. For V, J and clone size, that table is used; D and trimming come from the DNA. The sample table holds some 23,000 clones, of which over 55% were seen once. Clones ranked in the top ten supply about 45% of the sample.

V lost 1 base and J lost 4 bases, and the count of bases not matched to a germline gene is 10. The CDR3 runs 17 amino acids, cysteine and phenylalanine included. The only DNA kept is the CDR3, 51 bases in frame from the first base. According to the germline V gene (reference sequence), CDR1 reads SGHAT and CDR2 reads FQDESV. The time point label corresponds to: approximately eleven months on ibrutinib. Roughly 2.2 micrograms of genomic DNA were extracted from cryopreserved PBMCs for TCR beta library preparation. Longitudinal blood samples from CLL patients receiving ibrutinib monotherapy were subjected to high-throughput TCR beta sequencing. The patients took part in an open-label, single-center phase 2 trial of ibrutinib monotherapy. These data originate in a study of cytotoxic CD8 clonotypes in ibrutinib-treated CLL (TCRdb year 2021). In the study overall: The cohort was composed of ten to eleven relapsed/refractory and around 15 treatment-naive patients; IGHV unmutated status was identified in some 17 patients. Response samples were taken after a median of roughly eleven months on treatment, ranging from roughly 6 to 36 months. On average, each sample yielded around 230,000 productive templates and under 95,000 productive rearrangements. Patients were still on ibrutinib when every remission and progressive disease sample was collected. Partial responses were observed in about 25 patients and complete responses in 2; after a median follow-up of around 64 months, remission was maintained in around 14 patients and progression was observed in roughly twelve. Cryopreserved peripheral blood mononuclear cells were obtained prior to treatment, at the time of response, and at either disease progression or sustained remission. Longitudinal samples were obtainable from 26 of the 86 participants in the trial. Overall study outcomes, separate from this receptor: Public clonotypes were found to be uncommon and were observed to contract or remain stable during treatment; the increase in clonality was shown to reflect expansion of private clonotypes at ibrutinib response. At baseline, clonality was higher than in age-matched healthy donors and showed a strong correlation with circulating CD8+ T-cell counts. An increase in clonality was observed at ibrutinib response, with clonality remaining stable during sustained remission and falling back toward baseline at progression. Sustained-remission and progressing patients did not have matched sampling times, and lymph node repertoires were not examined.

The chain joins TRBV11-1 to TRBJ2-5, with 9 central nucleotides matching TRBD1. Sequenced here: PBMCs, sampled after 12 months of ibrutinib treatment. This receptor was obtained from a human donor with chronic lymphocytic leukemia. The sequenced DNA: TGTGCCAGCAGCTTAGGAGCTGCACAGGGGGCTGGAGAGACCCAGTACTTC. Its coded protein is CASSLGAAQGAGETQYF.